The text below deals with one T cell receptor beta chain. Authors' data handling: Researchers report that nucleated cell counts were estimated from reference gene primer amplification. The repertoire was sequenced with immunoSEQ multiplex PCR; TCRdb's copy has only in-frame clones and lacks some. The V and J calls and the clone size are those of that table, but D and trimming were determined from the DNA. The data hold some 380,000 clones, with around 87% observed a single time. This sample was included in a study of blood T cell repertoires in COVID-19. Study in general: COVID-19 samples from acute and convalescent phases originated in the United States, Italy and Spain.

Cohort 3 donors were reported recovered after two negative PCRs, clearance, or symptom resolution. V trimming: 4 bases; J trimming: 7 bases; junction bases outside the gene matches: 12. CDR3 length equals 15 residues. Germline-derived CDR1 and CDR2 are ENHRY and SYGVKD. The TCR was taken from a man aged 25 to 40 who had recovered from COVID-19. What was sequenced was PBMCs or T cells enriched from blood (not recorded which). The chain couples TRBV10-3 to TRBJ2-7; 8 bases are shared with TRBD1. The CDR3: CAISVSGTGEGEQYF. For the CDR3, the DNA is TGTGCCATCAGTGTATCCGGGACAGGAGAGGGAGAGCAGTACTTC.